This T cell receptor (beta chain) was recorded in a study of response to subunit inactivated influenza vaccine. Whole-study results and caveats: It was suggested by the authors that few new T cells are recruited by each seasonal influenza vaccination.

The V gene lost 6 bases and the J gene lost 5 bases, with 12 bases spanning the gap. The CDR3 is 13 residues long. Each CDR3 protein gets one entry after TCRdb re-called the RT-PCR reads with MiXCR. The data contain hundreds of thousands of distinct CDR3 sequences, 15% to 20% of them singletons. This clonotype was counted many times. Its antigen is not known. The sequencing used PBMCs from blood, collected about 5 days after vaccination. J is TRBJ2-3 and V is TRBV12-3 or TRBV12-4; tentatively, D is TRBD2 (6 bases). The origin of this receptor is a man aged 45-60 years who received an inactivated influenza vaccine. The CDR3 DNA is TGTGCCAGCAGGCGGGACTCCAGAGATACGCAGTATTTT. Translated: CASRRDSRDTQYF.